This is a list of T cell receptor beta chains from one sample in a study of T cell responses to AZD1222 COVID-19 vaccine. Profiled with immunoSEQ multiplex PCR; TCRdb holds only in-frame clones, not every one. The sample shows 100,000 to 150,000 clones, about 90% of them seen only once. Here the sequenced sample was peripheral blood, taken on day 0 of AZD1222 vaccination. The receptor source for this set is an adult in good health. Both conserved end residues are part of each CDR3. The D gene is left open where the match is weak. Rows give clone size only sometimes, using once, few, many, or a class for an expanded clone.

DNA: TGCGCCAGCAGCTTGGCCAAGCAGCTACCCATCGGGAATGAGCAGTTCTTC; CDR3: CASSLAKQLPIGNEQFF; V: TRBV5-1; D: -; size: once; J: TRBJ2-1
DNA: TGTGCCAGCAGCTTATCCGCCGGACGGGATGGCTACACCTTC; CDR3: CASSLSAGRDGYTF; V: TRBV7-6; D: -; size: -; J: TRBJ1-2
DNA: TGCAGTGCTAGTAGGACTTCTAACTATGGCTACACCTTC; CDR3: CSASRTSNYGYTF; V: TRBV20-1; D: -; size: -; J: TRBJ1-2
DNA: TGTGCCAGCAGTGACAGGGAAAACTACGAGCAGTACTTC; CDR3: CASSDRENYEQYF; V: TRBV25-1; D: -; size: -; J: TRBJ2-7
DNA: TGTGCCAGCAGTTTGTCGACCAGGGGTGAAGCTTTCTTT; CDR3: CASSLSTRGEAFF; V: TRBV27; D: -; size: -; J: TRBJ1-1
DNA: TGTGCCAGCAGAAAGGGGATAACGGGAGGCTACACCTTC; CDR3: CASRKGITGGYTF; V: TRBV25-1; D: -; size: -; J: TRBJ1-2
DNA: TGCGCCAGCAGTCCGACAGGCGCGAACACCGGGGAGCTGTTTTTT; CDR3: CASSPTGANTGELFF; V: TRBV4-1; D: -; size: -; J: TRBJ2-2
DNA: TGTGCCTGGAGCAACAGGGGGCTTGGGGCCAACGTCCTGACTTTC; CDR3: CAWSNRGLGANVLTF; V: TRBV30; D: TRBD1; size: -; J: TRBJ2-6
DNA: TGTGCCAGCAGTCCGGAAGCAGGTGGCGGACTGAACACTGAAGCTTTCTTT; CDR3: CASSPEAGGGLNTEAFF; V: TRBV5-8; D: -; size: -; J: TRBJ1-1
DNA: TGTGCCAGCAGTTTCCAGGGGAAGAATGAAAAACTGTTTTTT; CDR3: CASSFQGKNEKLFF; V: TRBV28; D: -; size: few; J: TRBJ1-4
DNA: TGTGCCAGCAGCCCGACTAGCGGGGGGACAGATACGCAGTATTTT; CDR3: CASSPTSGGTDTQYF; V: TRBV27; D: TRBD2; size: -; J: TRBJ2-3
DNA: TGTGCCAGCAGGCCTGCAGGGGGTCTAACTGAAGCTTTCTTT; CDR3: CASRPAGGLTEAFF; V: TRBV27; D: TRBD1; size: -; J: TRBJ1-1
DNA: TGTGCCTGGAGTGCGCAGGGGGCCAACGTCCTGACTTTC; CDR3: CAWSAQGANVLTF; V: TRBV30; D: -; size: -; J: TRBJ2-6
DNA: TGCAGCGCAACGGGACAGGCTGGAAACACCATATATTTT; CDR3: CSATGQAGNTIYF; V: TRBV29-1; D: TRBD1; size: -; J: TRBJ1-3
DNA: TGTGCCAGCAGCGAAAGGGACACACGGCAGCAGTTCTTC; CDR3: CASSERDTRQQFF; V: TRBV7-2; D: -; size: -; J: TRBJ2-1
DNA: TGTGCCAGTAGTATTTCCCCGAATCAGCCCCAGCATTTT; CDR3: CASSISPNQPQHF; V: TRBV19; D: -; size: -; J: TRBJ1-5
DNA: TGTGCCAGCAGCTTAGGGACAGGGTTTGGAAACACCATATATTTT; CDR3: CASSLGTGFGNTIYF; V: TRBV11-2; D: TRBD1; size: -; J: TRBJ1-3
DNA: TGTGCCAGCAGTTTCCGGGACGGATCCTACAATGAGCAGTTCTTC; CDR3: CASSFRDGSYNEQFF; V: TRBV27; D: -; size: -; J: TRBJ2-1
DNA: TGTGCCAGCAGCGGGATGAACACTGAAGCTTTCTTT; CDR3: CASSGMNTEAFF; V: TRBV9; D: -; size: -; J: TRBJ1-1
DNA: TGCGCCAGCAGCCAAGACAGCAATCAGCCCCAGCATTTT; CDR3: CASSQDSNQPQHF; V: TRBV4-1; D: -; size: -; J: TRBJ1-5
DNA: TGTGCCAGCACCTTCGGACCTTATGGGGCCCAGCATTTT; CDR3: CASTFGPYGAQHF; V: TRBV12-3/TRBV12-4; D: -; size: -; J: TRBJ1-5
DNA: TGTGCCAGCAGCGTAGGGTTGCTAGCGGGAGGAATGGCCTACGAGCAGTACTTC; CDR3: CASSVGLLAGGMAYEQYF; V: TRBV9; D: TRBD2; size: -; J: TRBJ2-7
DNA: TGCGCCAGCAGCCAATTGGACAGAACTTGGAACACTGAAGCTTTCTTT; CDR3: CASSQLDRTWNTEAFF; V: TRBV4-1; D: -; size: -; J: TRBJ1-1
DNA: TGTGCCAGCAGCCATTTGGGCCCCCCGGGGAACACTGAAGCTTTCTTT; CDR3: CASSHLGPPGNTEAFF; V: TRBV3-1/TRBV3-2; D: -; size: -; J: TRBJ1-1
DNA: TGCGCCAGCAGCTTGGTGGGGGGCCAAGAGACCCAGTACTTC; CDR3: CASSLVGGQETQYF; V: TRBV5-1; D: -; size: once; J: TRBJ2-5
DNA: TGTGCCAGCAGACCCAGGGAGGGGACTAATGAAAAACTGTTTTTT; CDR3: CASRPREGTNEKLFF; V: TRBV2; D: -; size: -; J: TRBJ1-4
DNA: TGTGCCAGCAGCGCTAGCGGGCACATGAACATTCAGTACTTC; CDR3: CASSASGHMNIQYF; V: TRBV7-2; D: TRBD2; size: -; J: TRBJ2-4
DNA: TGTGCCAGCAGTGAATTTTTCCCTGACAGGGCCGTCTCTGGCTACACCTTC; CDR3: CASSEFFPDRAVSGYTF; V: TRBV25-1; D: TRBD1; size: -; J: TRBJ1-2
DNA: TGTGCCAGCAGCTTTGTAGCGGGACAAGAGACCCAGTACTTC; CDR3: CASSFVAGQETQYF; V: TRBV7-9; D: TRBD2; size: -; J: TRBJ2-5
DNA: TGTGCCAGCAGTTTGAAACAGCCGATCGCCTATAATTCACCCCTCCACTTT; CDR3: CASSLKQPIAYNSPLHF; V: TRBV27; D: -; size: -; J: TRBJ1-6
DNA: TGTGCCAGCAGTTCTCGACAGGGAGGTCCCGGGGAGCTGTTTTTT; CDR3: CASSSRQGGPGELFF; V: TRBV28; D: -; size: -; J: TRBJ2-2
DNA: TGCGCCAGCAGCCAAGAGACGGGAGCGGGCTACAATGAGCAGTTCTTC; CDR3: CASSQETGAGYNEQFF; V: TRBV4-3; D: -; size: -; J: TRBJ2-1
DNA: TGTGCCAGCAGCGGACAGGCCTACGAGCAGTACTTC; CDR3: CASSGQAYEQYF; V: TRBV28; D: TRBD1; size: -; J: TRBJ2-7
DNA: TGCAGTGCTAGTCAGCGGGAACTCGAGCAGTACTTC; CDR3: CSASQRELEQYF; V: TRBV20-1; D: TRBD2; size: many; J: TRBJ2-7
DNA: TGCACCAGCAGTCAAGAAAAATGTGGCACATATTATAGCAATCAGCCCCAGCATTTT; CDR3: CTSSQEKCGTYYSNQPQHF; V: TRBV1; D: -; size: -; J: TRBJ1-5
DNA: TGTGCCAGCAGCTTATTAGGGTACACAGATACGCAGTATTTT; CDR3: CASSLLGYTDTQYF; V: TRBV7-2; D: -; size: -; J: TRBJ2-3
DNA: TGTGCCAGCAGCTTAGCTTCGGAGGACTCACCCCTCCACTTT; CDR3: CASSLASEDSPLHF; V: TRBV7-6; D: -; size: -; J: TRBJ1-6